Shown below are 27 T cell receptor beta chains from a single sample sequenced in a study of technical replicates of blood from several donors. The data were produced by immunoSEQ multiplex PCR, yet TCRdb's version contains in-frame clones alone and is incomplete. The sample includes 100,000 or so clones, approximately 96% of them seen just once. What was sequenced was T cells isolated from PBMCs. The receptors shown here come from a human donor in good health.

The chain recombines TRBV7-6 with TRBJ2-7; 7 nucleotides align to TRBD1. The CDR3 sequence is 15 residues long. CDR1 is SGHVS and CDR2 is FNYEAQ in the germline V gene. The junction had 14 bases not matched to a gene; V was cut back by 5 bases and J by 7 bases. The CDR3 DNA reads TGTGCCAGCAGCCCGGACAGGAATGGGATGGGGGAGCAGTACTTC. It is translated as CASSPDRNGMGEQYF.

The chain links TRBV4-2 to TRBJ2-7; weak D call: TRBD2 (6 bases). V lost 4 bases and J 0 bases, leaving 13 bases between the germline ends. The V gene's germline CDR1 is LGHNA and CDR2 YNFKEQ. This CDR3 is built from 15 residues. The CDR3 here is CASSRGTVSSYEQYF. DNA of the CDR3: TGTGCCAGCAGCCGAGGGACTGTGAGCTCCTACGAGCAGTACTTC.

The chain employs TRBV10-1 and TRBJ2-1; a weak D match, TRBD2 (7 bases). Germline CDR1 and CDR2: WNHNN and SYGVQD (reference sequence). Between the trimmed V and J ends, which lost 4 bases and 4 bases, there was a span of 20 bases. CDR3 size: 17 residues. CDR3 protein: CASSGGEIAGAYNEQFF. CDR3 coding DNA: TGCGCCAGCAGTGGGGGGGAGATTGCGGGGGCATACAATGAGCAGTTCTTC.

This clone was detected once. The rearrangement joins TRBV4-2 to TRBJ1-3, with a tentative D call TRBD1 (5 bases). CDR3 length: 17 residues. Germline CDR1 and CDR2: LGHNA and YNFKEQ. The V and J ends lost 4 bases and 0 bases respectively, with 16 bases between them. In nucleotides, the CDR3 is TGTGCCAGCAGCCCGAGACAGAACGAATACTCTGGAAACACCATATATTTT. Translated, it gives CASSPRQNEYSGNTIYF.

The V gene is TRBV6-4, the J gene TRBJ2-1, with D possibly being TRBD2 (6 bases). Trimming stripped 2 bases from V and 6 bases from J, with 17 bases between. CDR3 length: 16 residues. Germline CDR1 and CDR2: MRHNA and SNTAGT. This chain's CDR3 is CASSDRRGGIGNEQFF. DNA of the CDR3: TGTGCCAGCAGTGACAGGAGAGGCGGGATTGGCAATGAGCAGTTCTTC.

This chain joins TRBV5-1 and TRBJ2-1; tentatively, D is TRBD2 (6 bases). Germline V gives CDR1 SGHRS, CDR2 YFSETQ. Trimming removed 0 bases from V and 0 bases from J, with 10 bases in between. This CDR3 is 16 amino acids long. The CDR3 here is CASSLVRGSSYNEQFF. The CDR3 nucleotides are TGCGCCAGCAGCTTGGTGCGGGGTAGCTCCTACAATGAGCAGTTCTTC.

This CDR3 reads CASSLGQGWEKLFF. The DNA for the CDR3 is TGTGCCTCATCCCTGGGACAGGGGTGGGAAAAACTGTTTTTT. The V and J genes are TRBV30 and TRBJ1-4, with 10 bases that match TRBD1. Per the germline V gene, CDR1 is GTSNPN and CDR2 is SVGIG (reference sequence). The trim removed 7 bases at V and 8 bases at J, leaving 10 bases unmatched. The CDR3 sequence is 14 residues long.

The chain has TRBV9 and TRBJ1-2; D ambiguous. The V end was cut by 5 bases, the J end by 3 bases, with 17 bases between. Germline V gene sequence: CDR1 SGDLS, CDR2 YYNGEE. The CDR3 spans 15 residues. CDR3 sequence reads: CASSASGEVYYGYTF. The CDR3 DNA is TGTGCCAGCAGTGCCTCCGGGGAAGTGTACTATGGCTACACCTTC.

This chain joins TRBV12-5 and TRBJ2-7; D is ambiguous. The CDR3 runs 12 residues. From germline, CDR1 is LGHNT and CDR2 FRNRAP. Trimming removed 7 bases from V and 4 bases from J, with 11 bases in between. The CDR3 sequence: CASVGGLYEQYF. The CDR3 coding sequence is TGTGCTAGTGTCGGTGGGCTGTACGAGCAGTACTTC.

Only one count was recorded for this clone. The gene calls are TRBV7-5 and TRBJ2-7; no DNA check was done on the table's D call, TRBD2. TRBV7-5 is designated a pseudogene. The CDR3 length is 14 residues. In DNA form, the CDR3 reads TGTGTCAGAAGCTTAGTTTCCGAGAACTACGAGCAGTACTTC. It translates to CVRSLVSENYEQYF.

The gene calls are TRBV11-1 and TRBJ2-3; weak D call: TRBD1 (6 bases). V lost 2 bases to trimming and J lost 3 bases, with 9 bases between them. The germline V gene has CDR1 SGHAT and CDR2 FQDESV (reference sequence). The length of the CDR3 is 14 residues. The CDR3: CASSLSQGTDTQYF. The CDR3 bases are TGTGCCAGCAGCTTATCACAGGGAACAGATACGCAGTATTTT. Filled out from reference TRBV11-1 and TRBJ2-3, the complete variable domain reads EAEVAQSPRYKITEKSQAVAFWCDPISGHATLYWYRQILGQGPELLVQFQDESVVDDSQLPKDRFSAERLKGVDSTLKIQPAELGDSAMYLCASSLSQGTDTQYFGPGTRLTVL.

The chain couples TRBV6-1 to TRBJ1-2; D unclear. V was trimmed by 0 bases and J by 6 bases, leaving 11 bases between them. The CDR3 length is 14 residues. The V gene's germline CDR1 is MNHNS and CDR2 SASEGT. CDR3 DNA: TGTGCCAGCAGTGAAGCCGGCGGGAGGGATGGCTACACCTTC. This sequence encodes CASSEAGGRDGYTF.

The V gene is TRBV29-1, the J gene TRBJ2-1; weak D call: TRBD2 (5 bases). Trimming removed 3 bases at V and 0 bases at J, with 12 bases between. CDR1 is SQVTM and CDR2 is ANQGSEA in the germline V gene. The CDR3 has 15 residues. The CDR3 DNA is TGCAGCGTTGAGCAATTTGGGAGCTCCTACAATGAGCAGTTCTTC. Its protein product is CSVEQFGSSYNEQFF.

The chain recombines TRBV7-2 with TRBJ1-5, with 7 bases matching TRBD1. J was trimmed by 6 bases and V by 2 bases; bases with no gene match: 7. Germline loops: CDR1 SGHTA, CDR2 FQGNSA. CDR3 size: 15 residues. Written as DNA, the CDR3 is TGTGCCAGCAGCTTACAAAGGGGGCCCGGTCAGCCCCAGCATTTT. Amino acid sequence: CASSLQRGPGQPQHF. Full variable domain (outside the CDR3, taken from reference TRBV7-2 and TRBJ1-5): GAGVSQSPSNKVTEKGKDVELRCDPISGHTALYWYRQSLGQGLEFLIYFQGNSAPDKSGLPSDRFSAERTGGSVSTLTIQRTQQEDSAVYLCASSLQRGPGQPQHFGDGTRLSIL.

This chain uses TRBV7-9 with TRBJ1-1; D is possibly TRBD1 (6 bases). Trimming shortened V by 4 bases and J by 6 bases, and 12 bases separated the two germline ends. This CDR3 comprises 13 residues. Germline V gene data show CDR1 as SEHNR and CDR2 as FQNEAQ (reference sequence). The CDR3 loop is CASSSTGRAEAFF. DNA for the CDR3: TGTGCCAGCAGCTCTACAGGGCGGGCTGAAGCTTTCTTT.

This clone was seen only once. This chain joins TRBV6-5 and TRBJ2-3; TRBD2 agrees at 8 bases. This CDR3 region has 15 residues. Germline lookup yields CDR1 MNHEY and CDR2 SVGAGI. J gave up 0 bases and V 5 bases, and 4 bases lay outside the gene matches. The CDR3 loop reads CASSTPSGSTDTQYF. The CDR3 nucleotides read TGTGCCAGCAGTACTCCTAGCGGGAGCACAGATACGCAGTATTTT.

The J gene is TRBJ2-4, the V gene TRBV13; 8 bases fit TRBD2. This CDR3 is built from 17 residues. The V gene end was trimmed by 4 bases and the J gene end by 0 bases; junction bases not matched to a gene: 8. Germline assignment: CDR1 PRHDT and CDR2 FYEKMQ (reference sequence). The CDR3 sequence: CASSSSGLAGAKNIQYF. CDR3 nucleotides: TGTGCCAGCAGCTCATCCGGACTAGCTGGAGCCAAAAACATTCAGTACTTC.

The gene calls are TRBV15 and TRBJ2-1, with TRBD2 identical over 12 bases. The ends lost 5 bases at V and 4 bases at J; junction bases unmatched: 9. The CDR3 consists of 17 residues. Germline V lookup: CDR1 LNHNV, CDR2 YYDKDF (reference sequence). CDR3 region: CATSGTSGLAGYNEQFF. The DNA of the CDR3 is TGTGCCACCAGCGGTACCAGTGGACTAGCGGGATACAATGAGCAGTTCTTC. Full variable domain (remainder filled in from reference TRBV15 and TRBJ2-1): DAMVIQNPRYQVTQFGKPVTLSCSQTLNHNVMYWYQQKSSQAPKLLFHYYDKDFNNEADTPDNFQSRRPNTSFCFLDIRSPGLGDTAMYLCATSGTSGLAGYNEQFFGPGTRLTVL.

The rearrangement joins TRBV9 to TRBJ2-4; 11 bases align to TRBD2. The germline V gene encodes CDR1 SGDLS and CDR2 YYNGEE. This CDR3 spans 17 amino acids. Germline trimming cut 4 bases from V and 1 base from J; bases unmatched to any gene: 7. Here the CDR3 reads CASSTSGGRNAKNIQYF. The CDR3 DNA sequence: TGTGCCAGCAGCACTAGCGGGGGACGTAACGCCAAAAACATTCAGTACTTC.

The chain combines TRBV29-1 with TRBJ1-2; D gene unclear. The CDR3 runs to 11 residues. V was pared by 4 bases and J by 8 bases, with 11 bases between. CDR1 is SQVTM, CDR2 ANQGSEA, per germline. CDR3 region: CSVGATAGYTF. The CDR3 DNA reads as TGCAGCGTTGGGGCGACCGCCGGCTACACCTTC. Complete variable domain (other parts from reference TRBV29-1 and TRBJ1-2): SAVISQKPSRDICQRGTSLTIQCQVDSQVTMMFWYRQQPGQSLTLIATANQGSEATYESGFVIDKFPISRPNLTFSTLTVSNMSPEDSSIYLCSVGATAGYTFGSGTRLTVV.

The chain is built from TRBV9 and TRBJ2-7; 7 bases match TRBD1. V was clipped by 4 bases and J by 2 bases; unmatched bases: 6. Germline CDR1 SGDLS, CDR2 YYNGEE. This CDR3 is built from 14 residues. The CDR3 here is CASSSSGQTYEQYF. CDR3 DNA: TGTGCCAGCAGCTCCTCGGGACAGACCTACGAGCAGTACTTC.

The CDR3 is CASSLPGNYGYTF. The CDR3 region has the DNA TGTGCCAGCAGCTTGCCGGGGAACTATGGCTACACCTTC. This chain connects TRBV5-6 to TRBJ1-2, with unresolved D. V was pared by 1 base and J by 2 bases, with 6 bases between. The CDR3 runs 13 residues. Germline CDR1 reads SGHDT; CDR2 reads YYEEEE.

The chain has TRBV5-4 and TRBJ2-3, with D possibly TRBD1 on 6 matching bases. Trimming took off 5 bases at V and 2 bases at J, with 15 bases between the two ends. The CDR3 is 15 residues long. Germline CDR1 and CDR2: SGHNT and YYREEE (reference sequence). The CDR3 here is CASRIGGRDTDTQYF. CDR3 DNA: TGTGCCAGCAGAATAGGGGGACGCGACACAGATACGCAGTATTTT.

V usage is TRBV29-1 and J usage is TRBJ2-7; 8 nucleotides agree with TRBD1. The CDR3 has 13 amino acids. Germline V CDR1 and CDR2: SQVTM, ANQGSEA. The V segment lost 1 base and the J segment 5 bases; nucleotides outside the gene matches: 4. The DNA of the CDR3 is TGCAGCGTTGAAGGGACAGGGCACCACGAGCAGTACTTC. Its protein is CSVEGTGHHEQYF.

V usage is TRBV13 and J usage is TRBJ2-5, with 9 bases matching TRBD1. The germline CDR1 and CDR2 sequences are PRHDT and FYEKMQ (reference sequence). This CDR3 is built from 14 residues. V lost 2 bases and J lost 10; bases outside the gene matches: 8. CDR3: CASSLHRGPRIQYF. DNA for the CDR3: TGTGCCAGCAGCTTACACAGGGGGCCCAGGATCCAGTACTTC. Together with reference TRBV13 and TRBJ2-5, the CDR3 gives the full variable domain: AAGVIQSPRHLIKEKRETATLKCYPIPRHDTVYWYQQGPGQDPQFLISFYEKMQSDKGSIPDRFSAQQFSDYHSELNMSSLELGDSALYFCASSLHRGPRIQYFGPGTRLLVL.

The chain uses TRBV7-9 and TRBJ1-4; D not resolved. Trimming took off 3 bases at V and 5 bases at J, with 7 bases between the two ends. Germline V gene sequence: CDR1 SEHNR, CDR2 FQNEAQ (reference sequence). This CDR3 comprises 13 residues. CDR3 bases: TGTGCCAGCAGCTTTGGGCAGAATGAAAAACTGTTTTTT. Translated, it gives CASSFGQNEKLFF.

The sample holds one count of this clone. V and J are TRBV11-2 and TRBJ1-1; D gene ambiguous. Germline assignment: CDR1 SGHAT and CDR2 FQNNGV. V was clipped by 0 bases and J by 1 base, with 12 bases between them. The CDR3 spans 16 residues. This chain's CDR3 is CASSLDIDWQNTEAFF. In DNA, the CDR3 is TGTGCCAGCAGCTTAGACATTGATTGGCAGAACACTGAAGCTTTCTTT.